What follows are 9 T cell receptor beta chains derived from one specimen sequenced in a study of a mutant IDH1 vaccine in newly diagnosed glioma. Profiled with immunoSEQ multiplex PCR; TCRdb holds only in-frame clones, not every one. The repertoire consists of around 50,000 clones, with approximately 90% occurring once and the leading ten covering about 2.2%. Regarding time point: baseline, week 1 (first vaccination visit). As for treatment: pre-vaccination baseline after standard-of-care therapy. Specimen: PBMCs, collected from a glioma patient treated with radiotherapy, temozolomide or both. The receptors derive from a man aged 40-49 years with glioma.

V is TRBV29-1 and J is TRBJ2-4, with D possibly being TRBD1 or TRBD2 (5 bases each). This CDR3 spans 11 amino acids. Germline CDR1 is SQVTM and CDR2 is ANQGSEA. Trimming took off 7 bases at V and 7 bases at J, with 11 bases between the two ends. Here the CDR3 reads CSGQSGNIQYF. CDR3 DNA: TGCAGCGGACAGTCGGGGAACATTCAGTACTTC.

This clone was counted only a few times. V is TRBV28 and J is TRBJ2-1; 13 nucleotides agree with TRBD2. With 4 bases clipped from V and 0 bases from J, the junction kept 6 bases outside the gene matches. This CDR3 is built from 18 residues. Germline CDR1 reads MDHEN; CDR2 reads SYDVKM. The CDR3 protein is CASSSRGLAGSSYNEQFF. The CDR3 DNA sequence: TGTGCCAGCAGTTCTAGGGGACTAGCGGGGAGCTCCTACAATGAGCAGTTCTTC. The whole variable domain, filled in from reference TRBV28 and TRBJ2-1, reads DVKVTQSSRYLVKRTGEKVFLECVQDMDHENMFWYRQDPGLGLRLIYFSYDVKMKEKGDIPEGYSVSREKKERFSLILESASTNQTSMYLCASSSRGLAGSSYNEQFFGPGTRLTVL.

V gene TRBV29-1 combines with J gene TRBJ2-3; no firm D call. This CDR3 spans 13 amino acids. Trimming stripped 2 bases from V and 2 bases from J, with 8 bases between. Germline V CDR1 and CDR2: SQVTM, ANQGSEA. The CDR3 region has the DNA TGCAGCGTTGAAATCAGGAACACAGATACGCAGTATTTT. It is translated as CSVEIRNTDTQYF.

The V and J genes are TRBV11-2 and TRBJ2-3; D remains unclear. Germline lookup yields CDR1 SGHAT and CDR2 FQNNGV. The germline V and J ends were trimmed by 2 bases and 0 bases, with 15 bases remaining between them. The CDR3 length is 17 residues. DNA for the CDR3: TGTGCCAGCAGCTTATCCTCGGCGTCTCCTAGCACAGATACGCAGTATTTT. It yields the protein CASSLSSASPSTDTQYF.

V gene TRBV2 combines with J gene TRBJ1-4; tentatively, D is TRBD1 (6 bases). Germline CDR1 and CDR2: SNHLY and FYNNEI. This CDR3 has 13 amino acids. V dropped 7 bases and J dropped 4 bases, with 10 bases sitting between them. In nucleotides, the CDR3 is TGTGCCAGCAATGGACAGCTTAATGAAAAACTGTTTTTT. Amino acid sequence: CASNGQLNEKLFF. Complete variable domain (other parts from reference TRBV2 and TRBJ1-4): EPEVTQTPSHQVTQMGQEVILRCVPISNHLYFYWYRQILGQKVEFLVSFYNNEISEKSEIFDDQFSVERPDGSNFTLKIRSTKLEDSAMYFCASNGQLNEKLFFGSGTQLSVL.

This rearrangement joins TRBV2 to TRBJ2-1; no reliable D call. Per germline, CDR1 SNHLY and CDR2 FYNNEI. Deletions cut 6 bases from V and 8 bases from J, with 11 bases between. The CDR3 sequence is 12 residues long. The CDR3 sequence: CASSEVFDEQFF. DNA of the CDR3: TGTGCCAGCAGCGAGGTTTTCGATGAGCAGTTCTTC.

The CDR3 loop is CASSSGRAYEQYF. The CDR3 DNA follows: TGTGCCAGTAGTTCAGGCAGGGCCTACGAGCAGTACTTC. The chain links TRBV19 to TRBJ2-7, with D perhaps matching TRBD1 (5 bases). Trimming pared 5 bases from V and 2 bases from J, leaving 10 bases between. The CDR3 consists of 13 residues. CDR1 is LNHDA, CDR2 SQIVND, per germline (reference sequence).

V usage is TRBV7-9 and J usage is TRBJ2-5; 10 bases agree with TRBD1. Per the germline V gene, CDR1 is SEHNR and CDR2 is FQNEAQ (reference sequence). V lost 4 bases to trimming and J lost 5 bases; unmatched junction nucleotides: 10. CDR3 length: 16 residues. CDR3 in DNA: TGTGCCAGCAGCTCCGGGACAGGGGTTTATTCGGAGACCCAGTACTTC. Protein product: CASSSGTGVYSETQYF.

Only a few counts were recorded for this clone. The chain joins TRBV28 to TRBJ1-2; possibly TRBD1 for D (6 bases). Germline-derived CDR1 and CDR2 are MDHEN and SYDVKM. The V and J ends lost 5 bases and 2 bases respectively, with 15 bases between them. The CDR3 sequence is 15 residues long. The CDR3 spells CASSVKGGSNYGYTF. The CDR3 DNA sequence: TGTGCCAGCAGTGTTAAGGGGGGTTCGAACTATGGCTACACCTTC.